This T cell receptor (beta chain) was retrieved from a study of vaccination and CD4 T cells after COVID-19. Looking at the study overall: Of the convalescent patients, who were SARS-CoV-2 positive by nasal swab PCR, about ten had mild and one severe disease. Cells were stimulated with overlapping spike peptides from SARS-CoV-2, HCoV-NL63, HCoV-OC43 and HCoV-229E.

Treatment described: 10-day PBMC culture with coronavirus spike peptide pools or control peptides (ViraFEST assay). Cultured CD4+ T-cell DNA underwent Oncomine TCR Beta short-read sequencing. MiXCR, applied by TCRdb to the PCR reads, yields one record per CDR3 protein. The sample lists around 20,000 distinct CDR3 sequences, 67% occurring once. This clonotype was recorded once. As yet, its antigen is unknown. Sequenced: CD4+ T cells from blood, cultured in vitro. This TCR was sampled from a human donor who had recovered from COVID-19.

CDR3 amino acids: CASSEGLATYEQYF. In DNA, the CDR3 is TGCGCCAGCAGTGAAGGACTAGCTACCTACGAGCAGTACTTC. The chain has TRBV10-2 and TRBJ2-7; 8 bases match TRBD2. Trimming removed 3 bases from V and 2 bases from J; junction bases left unmatched: 3. The CDR3 is 14 amino acids. CDR1 is WSHSY and CDR2 is SAAADI in the germline V gene.